A selection of T cell receptor beta chains follows, all from one sample in a study of cytomegalovirus exposure and HLA in healthy donors. Some clones are missing from TCRdb's copy, which holds only in-frame ones; the method was immunoSEQ multiplex PCR. The sample lists roughly 60,000 clones, about 96% occurring once. The sequencing input was PBMCs. These TCRs come from a man between 18 and 29 years old in good health and CMV-seronegative. The CDR3 runs from the conserved cysteine through the conserved F or W. A D gene is named only where the DNA matches it firmly. Clone size is stated in some rows and not others, as once, few, many or a class when expanded.

>-|TRBJ2-7|-|TRBV27
TGTGCCAGCAGTCCGGGGGACAGAGCCTACGAGCAGTACTTC
CASSPGDRAYEQYF
>-|TRBJ1-4|-|TRBV2
TGTGCCAGCAGTGAGGGCAGGGTAGCTAATGAAAAACTGTTTTTT
CASSEGRVANEKLFF
>-|TRBJ2-1|-|TRBV23-1
TGCGCCAGCAGTCAAAATGCCACATACCAGGGTAAGAACAATGAGCAGTTCTTC
CASSQNATYQGKNNEQFF
>-|TRBJ2-2|-|TRBV28
TGTGCCAGCAGCCCGGGGGCCGGGGAGCTGTTTTTT
CASSPGAGELFF
>TRBD1|TRBJ2-2|-|TRBV10-2
TGCGCCAGCAGGGGTACCTTGCGGACAGGGAGAAACACCGGGGAGCTGTTTTTT
CASRGTLRTGRNTGELFF
>-|TRBJ2-3|-|TRBV28
TGTGCCAGCAGTTCCCCTGCAGTTAGCGGAGGCACAGATACGCAGTATTTT
CASSSPAVSGGTDTQYF
>-|TRBJ2-5|-|TRBV2
TGTGCCAGCCTTGCCGGGACAACCGCCCGGGAGACCCAGTACTTC
CASLAGTTARETQYF
>TRBD2|TRBJ2-3|-|TRBV7-6
TGTGCCAGCAGCTTTCTAGCGGGATTCACAGATACGCAGTATTTT
CASSFLAGFTDTQYF
>-|TRBJ1-4|-|TRBV19
TGTGCCAGTAGTAAGCGTCACAGGGAGGGAAATGAAAAACTGTTTTTT
CASSKRHREGNEKLFF
>-|TRBJ2-7|once|TRBV4-1
TGCGCCAGCAGCCAAGGGGCCGGGAGCTCCTACGAGCAGTACTTC
CASSQGAGSSYEQYF
>-|TRBJ2-7|-|TRBV19
TGTGCCAGTAGTCATAAGGGGGACGAGCAGTACTTC
CASSHKGDEQYF
>-|TRBJ2-1|-|TRBV27
TGTGCCAGCAGTTACAACAATGAGCAGTTCTTC
CASSYNNEQFF
>TRBD1|TRBJ1-6|-|TRBV7-8
TGTGCCAGCAGCTTTCGGACAGGTTCATCACCCCTCCACTTT
CASSFRTGSSPLHF
>-|TRBJ1-2|-|TRBV20-1
TGCAGTGCTAAGGGGGAGGGCGGCTACACCTTC
CSAKGEGGYTF
>-|TRBJ2-5|-|TRBV7-3
TGTGCCAGCAGCTCTCATAGGACCCAGTACTTC
CASSSHRTQYF
>-|TRBJ2-3|-|TRBV19
TGTGCCAGTAGTCCCACAGGGCGCACAGATACGCAGTATTTT
CASSPTGRTDTQYF
>-|TRBJ2-7|few|TRBV2
TGTGCCAGCAGAGATAGGGGGAACGAGCAGTACTTC
CASRDRGNEQYF
>TRBD1|TRBJ2-7|-|TRBV4-2
TGTGCCAGCAGCTTGGGACAGGGGATAGCCTACGAGCAGTACTTC
CASSLGQGIAYEQYF